This TCR beta chain was found in a study of glioma-infiltrating T cells. Study conclusions and caveats: Gliomas, especially low-grade, showed above-expected tissue-blood divergence; non-neoplastic patients showed below. Tissue and blood shared very few CDR3 sequences.

This clonotype has a count of ten or more. The antigen is not known. Using RNA template, CDR3s of TCR alpha and beta were amplified with iRepertoire arm-PCR. One-step reverse transcription and amplification started from approximately 100-400 ng of tissue mRNA or PBMC total RNA. TCRdb reanalysed the multiplex PCR reads using MiXCR and keeps one entry per CDR3 protein. The data hold approximately 40,000 distinct CDR3 sequences, with around 22% observed a single time. In germline, CDR1 is MNHEY, CDR2 SMNVEV (reference sequence). CDR3 size: 18 residues. V was pared by 1 base and J by 0 bases, with 16 bases between.

The sample comprised glioma tissue, nonneoplastic brain tissue, or PBMCs (not recorded which). The TCR originated in a human donor with low-grade glioma or glioblastoma, undergoing nonglioma brain surgery, or in good health (not recorded which). The rearrangement uses TRBV27 and TRBJ2-1, with D perhaps TRBD1 (5 bases). The CDR3: CASSLFPPGWSSYNEQFF. As DNA, the CDR3 is TGTGCCAGCAGTTTATTCCCGCCAGGGTGGAGCTCCTACAATGAGCAGTTCTTC.